The 14 T cell receptor beta chains below all came from one sample that was sequenced in a study of identical twins. TCRdb analysed the 5' RACE reads with MiXCR anew, one entry per CDR3 protein. The sample includes about 520,000 distinct CDR3 sequences, less than 25% of them seen just once. These sequences were also reported in another study, on T cells expressing NK-cell markers.

Sequencing was carried out using CD4+ T cells sorted from blood. The receptors originated from a woman in her late teens or twenties in good health.

This clonotype was detected a few times. V usage is TRBV12-3 or TRBV12-4 and J usage is TRBJ2-1; D is tentatively TRBD1 or TRBD2 (5 bases each). Deletions cut 1 base from V and 8 bases from J, with 12 bases between. The CDR3 has 14 residues. CDR3 loop: CASSLGLGTHEQFF. CDR3 bases: TGTGCCAGCAGTTTAGGGCTAGGGACCCATGAGCAGTTCTTC.

This chain joins TRBV9 and TRBJ2-7; TRBD1 agrees at 8 bases. Germline V gives CDR1 SGDLS, CDR2 YYNGEE. This CDR3 comprises 15 residues. J lost 3 bases, V lost 0 bases, and 5 bases had no gene match. This CDR3 is CASSVGQGAHYEQYF. CDR3 sequence (DNA): TGTGCCAGCAGCGTAGGTCAGGGGGCCCACTACGAGCAGTACTTC.

The table lists this clonotype with a few counts. In nucleotides, the CDR3 is TGTGCCAGCTCACAGGGGGCCCTCTCTGGAAACACCATATATTTT. It codes for CASSQGALSGNTIYF. The chain uses TRBV2 and TRBJ1-3; TRBD1 matches 9 bases. Germline values: CDR1 SNHLY, CDR2 FYNNEI. Losses at the gene ends were 8 bases for V and 0 bases for J; bases not matched to a gene: 5. The CDR3 is made up of 15 amino acids.

The chain joins TRBV20-1 to TRBJ1-1, with 7 bases fitting TRBD1. CDR1 and CDR2 (germline): DFQATT, SNEGSKA (reference sequence). CDR3 length: 15 amino acids. The V and J ends lost 2 bases and 0 bases, in that order; junction bases with no gene match: 6. Here the CDR3 reads CSARPPQGLNTEAFF. The CDR3 DNA reads as TGCAGTGCTAGACCTCCACAGGGGTTGAACACTGAAGCTTTCTTT.

The chain is built from TRBV6-5 and TRBJ2-7; 8 bases are shared with TRBD1. Germline V gives CDR1 MNHEY, CDR2 SVGAGI. The CDR3 runs to 15 residues. Losses at the gene ends were 2 bases for V and 6 bases for J; bases not matched to a gene: 9. This chain's CDR3 is CASSYRGTGFGEQYF. The DNA for the CDR3 is TGTGCCAGCAGTTACAGGGGGACAGGTTTTGGCGAGCAGTACTTC.

CDR3 bases: TGTGCCAGCAGCTTAAGGCAGGACTTTACCTACGAGCAGTACTTC. Translating gives CASSLRQDFTYEQYF. The chain carries TRBV13 and TRBJ2-7, with D perhaps matching TRBD2 (5 bases). Trimming pared 2 bases from V and 2 bases from J, leaving 13 bases between. CDR1 and CDR2 (germline): PRHDT, FYEKMQ (reference sequence). The CDR3 has 15 amino acids. The full variable domain, rest sourced from reference TRBV13 and TRBJ2-7, is AAGVIQSPRHLIKEKRETATLKCYPIPRHDTVYWYQQGPGQDPQFLISFYEKMQSDKGSIPDRFSAQQFSDYHSELNMSSLELGDSALYFCASSLRQDFTYEQYFGPGTRLTVT.

The rearrangement uses TRBV4-3 and TRBJ2-5; TRBD2 matches 7 bases. CDR3 length: 16 amino acids. CDR1 is LGHNA and CDR2 is YSLEER in the germline V gene. V shed 0 bases, J shed 4 bases, and the junction held 8 bases outside the gene matches. CDR3 sequence (DNA): TGCGCCAGCAGCCAAGAGACGGCAGCGGGACTAGAGACCCAGTACTTC. It codes for CASSQETAAGLETQYF.

In this sample, this clonotype turned up a few times. This chain joins TRBV6-5 and TRBJ2-1, with a possible D match to TRBD2 (6 bases). The CDR3 sequence is 14 residues long. Germline loops: CDR1 MNHEY, CDR2 SVGAGI. V was clipped by 2 bases and J by 5 bases, with 10 bases between them. CDR3 DNA: TGTGCCAGCAGTTACCGACTAGGGGACAATGAGCAGTTCTTC. Translating gives CASSYRLGDNEQFF.

This clonotype occurred many times. This rearrangement joins TRBV20-1 to TRBJ2-5; a possible D gene is TRBD1 (5 bases). The CDR3 covers 14 residues. Germline-derived CDR1 and CDR2 are DFQATT and SNEGSKA (reference sequence). Deletions cut 0 bases from V and 1 base from J, with 9 bases between. CDR3 amino acids: CSARDRQSQETQYF. The CDR3 DNA follows: TGCAGTGCTAGAGACAGACAGAGCCAAGAGACCCAGTACTTC.

The chain uses TRBV29-1 and TRBJ1-5; TRBD1 aligns across 8 bases. Germline V gene data show CDR1 as SQVTM and CDR2 as ANQGSEA. This CDR3 comprises 13 residues. V was pared by 4 bases and J by 4 bases, with 3 bases of the junction left unmatched. In DNA form, the CDR3 reads TGCAGCGTTGGGACAGGGCGGAATCAGCCCCAGCATTTT. Translating gives CSVGTGRNQPQHF. Drawing the rest from reference TRBV29-1 and TRBJ1-5, the complete variable domain is SAVISQKPSRDICQRGTSLTIQCQVDSQVTMMFWYRQQPGQSLTLIATANQGSEATYESGFVIDKFPISRPNLTFSTLTVSNMSPEDSSIYLCSVGTGRNQPQHFGDGTRLSIL.

This clonotype has only a few counts. An end of the junction differs from the germline gene, which may be a read error. V gene TRBV5-4 combines with J gene TRBJ2-5; TRBD1 agrees at 10 bases. The length of the CDR3 is 17 residues. Germline CDR1 is SGHNT and CDR2 is YYREEE (reference sequence). CDR3 sequence: CASSWLANRDRGVGLSF. CDR3 nucleotide sequence: TGTGCCAGCAGCTGGCTTGCAAACCGGGACAGGGGTGTCGGCCTTAGCTTC.

The chain links TRBV27 to TRBJ1-1, with D perhaps TRBD1 (6 bases). The CDR3 is 13 amino acids. The germline gives CDR1 MNHEY, CDR2 SMNVEV (reference sequence). V lost 10 bases, J lost 4 bases, and 16 bases lay in between. The CDR3 DNA is TGTGCCACCCAAACACAGGGCTCCACTGAAGCTTTCTTT. Encoded protein: CATQTQGSTEAFF.

In its sample, this clonotype was seen a few times. The chain joins TRBV7-2 to TRBJ2-1; D uncertain. The CDR3 covers 13 residues. Per the germline V gene, CDR1 is SGHTA and CDR2 is FQGNSA. V lost 1 base and J 13 bases, leaving 14 bases between the germline ends. The DNA for the CDR3 is TGTGCCAGCAGCTTAGATCCACTGGGCGTCCAGTTCTTC. Encoded protein: CASSLDPLGVQFF.

This clonotype was picked up a small number of times. The chain recombines TRBV20-1 with TRBJ2-1, with unresolved D. CDR3 length: 14 amino acids. Looked up from germline, CDR1 is DFQATT and CDR2 is SNEGSKA (reference sequence). V was shortened by 0 bases and J by 5 bases, with 11 bases between the two germline ends. The CDR3 sequence: CSARDLLPHNEQFF. The CDR3, as DNA: TGCAGTGCTAGAGATCTTTTACCCCACAATGAGCAGTTCTTC.